This T cell receptor (beta chain) was obtained from a study of blood T cell repertoires in COVID-19. Across the whole study: T cells, B-cell-depleted T cells, or PBMCs provided the cDNA or gDNA that served as material.

The assay was immunoSEQ multiplex PCR, and TCRdb's table has in-frame clones only and misses some. The table lists approximately 180,000 clones, approximately 85% of them singletons. The CDR3 runs to 13 residues. V was clipped by 11 bases and J by 0 bases, with 12 bases between them. CDR1 is PRHDT, CDR2 FYEKMQ, per germline (reference sequence). Two negative PCRs, clearance, or symptom resolution characterized the recovered Cohort 3 donors. The clonotype comes from a man in his forties or fifties who had recovered from COVID-19. The chain links TRBV13 to TRBJ2-3; tentatively, D is TRBD2 (5 bases). Source material: PBMCs or T cells enriched from blood (not recorded which). DNA for the CDR3: TGTGCCTGTAAACGGGGTAGCACAGATACGCAGTATTTT. This gives the protein CACKRGSTDTQYF.